A selection of T cell receptor beta chains follows, all from one sample in a study of cytomegalovirus exposure and HLA in healthy donors. Clones were read by immunoSEQ multiplex PCR, and TCRdb kept only the in-frame ones, dropping some. The sample holds around 92,000 clones, approximately 72% seen once. Source material: PBMCs. These receptors originate from a female donor in good health and CMV-seropositive. Both conserved end residues are part of each CDR3. D genes are given only for firm matches. The size entry is marked missing in some rows and otherwise reads once, few, many or a size class.

j_call: TRBJ1-5; d_call: NA; v_call: TRBV6-1; clone_size: NA; cdr3_nt: TGTGCCAGCAGGTACCTTCAGGGAGGGAATCAGCCCCAGCATTTT; cdr3_aa: CASRYLQGGNQPQHF
j_call: TRBJ2-1; d_call: TRBD1; v_call: TRBV4-1; clone_size: NA; cdr3_nt: TGCGCCAGCAGCCAAGAGGGGACAGCGGAGATCGACAATGAGCAGTTCTTC; cdr3_aa: CASSQEGTAEIDNEQFF
j_call: TRBJ1-4; d_call: NA; v_call: TRBV11-2; clone_size: NA; cdr3_nt: TGTGCCAGCAGTCCAACCGACAGCGAAAAACTGTTTTTT; cdr3_aa: CASSPTDSEKLFF
j_call: TRBJ1-5; d_call: NA; v_call: TRBV6-5; clone_size: NA; cdr3_nt: TGTGCCAGCAGCCGTGACACATACAATCAGCCCCAGCATTTT; cdr3_aa: CASSRDTYNQPQHF
j_call: TRBJ1-3; d_call: NA; v_call: TRBV2; clone_size: NA; cdr3_nt: TGTGCCAGCAGTGAACTCCCGCGAGACGGGGACACCATATATTTT; cdr3_aa: CASSELPRDGDTIYF
j_call: TRBJ2-3; d_call: TRBD2; v_call: TRBV7-3; clone_size: once; cdr3_nt: TGTGCCAGCAGCGCCTTAGCGGGGGGGTGGGATACGCAGTATTTT; cdr3_aa: CASSALAGGWDTQYF
j_call: TRBJ1-5; d_call: NA; v_call: TRBV19; clone_size: NA; cdr3_nt: TGTGCCAGTAGTATTAGCGGGGGCAATCAGCCCCAGCATTTT; cdr3_aa: CASSISGGNQPQHF
j_call: TRBJ1-2; d_call: TRBD1; v_call: TRBV6-5; clone_size: NA; cdr3_nt: TGTGCCAGCAGCCCAACAGGGGATGACTATGGCTACACCTTC; cdr3_aa: CASSPTGDDYGYTF
j_call: TRBJ1-1; d_call: NA; v_call: TRBV2; clone_size: few; cdr3_nt: TGTGCCAGCGATACAGGGAAGAACACTGAAGCTTTCTTT; cdr3_aa: CASDTGKNTEAFF
j_call: TRBJ1-6; d_call: TRBD1; v_call: TRBV4-2; clone_size: few; cdr3_nt: TGTGCCAGCAGCCAAGACCGTCCGGGACAGGGCAGTTCACCCCTCCACTTT; cdr3_aa: CASSQDRPGQGSSPLHF
j_call: TRBJ1-1; d_call: NA; v_call: TRBV5-1; clone_size: NA; cdr3_nt: TGCGCCAGCAGTGCGAACAGGGACAACACTGAAGCTTTCTTT; cdr3_aa: CASSANRDNTEAFF
j_call: TRBJ1-2; d_call: NA; v_call: TRBV6-5; clone_size: NA; cdr3_nt: TGTGCCAGCCGAAAAGGGGGAGCTAGCTATGGCTACACCTTC; cdr3_aa: CASRKGGASYGYTF
j_call: TRBJ2-5; d_call: TRBD1; v_call: TRBV5-4; clone_size: NA; cdr3_nt: TGTGCCAGCAGCTTGAAGTCAGGGGGAGAGACCCAGTACTTC; cdr3_aa: CASSLKSGGETQYF
j_call: TRBJ1-1; d_call: TRBD1; v_call: TRBV29-1; clone_size: once; cdr3_nt: TGCAGCGTGGCGGGACAGGGATCTGAAGCTTTCTTT; cdr3_aa: CSVAGQGSEAFF
j_call: TRBJ2-7; d_call: NA; v_call: TRBV5-1; clone_size: NA; cdr3_nt: TGCGCCAGCAGCCCAGGGGACACAAGTCTACACGAGCAGTACTTC; cdr3_aa: CASSPGDTSLHEQYF
j_call: TRBJ2-6; d_call: TRBD1; v_call: TRBV27; clone_size: NA; cdr3_nt: TGTGCCAGCAGCCGTTATTTTACAGCGGGACAGGGGTCTGGGGCCAACGTCCTGACTTTC; cdr3_aa: CASSRYFTAGQGSGANVLTF